The source of this T cell receptor beta chain is a study of T-cell reconstitution after alpha-beta-depleted transplantation in children. General observations from the study: High day-60 TCRbeta diversity in some patients came from surviving recipient T cells and thymic progenitors. Counts and diversity of T cells one year after transplant came mostly from newly produced T cells. By about two months after transplant, alpha-beta T cells reportedly arose from several hundred graft clones that had expanded.

Note on this clonotype: Its matching antigen is unknown.

The TCRbeta library incorporated unique molecular identifiers. TCRdb analysed the PCR reads with MiXCR anew, one entry per CDR3 protein. The sample consists of a few hundred thousand distinct CDR3 sequences, approximately 30% of them appearing once. Germline CDR1 reads SGHRS; CDR2 reads YFSETQ. The CDR3 length is 14 residues. The V and J ends lost 1 base and 4 bases respectively, with 8 bases between them. The gene calls are TRBV5-1 and TRBJ1-4; D ambiguous. The sample in question was PBMCs, obtained before TCRalphabeta/CD19-depleted stem cell transplant. This sequence was found in a boy in the first two years of life with Wiskott-Aldrich syndrome, due to receive a stem cell transplant. The CDR3 region is CASSLSSLNEKLFF. CDR3 bases: TGCGCCAGCAGCTTGTCCAGTCTTAATGAAAAACTGTTTTTT.